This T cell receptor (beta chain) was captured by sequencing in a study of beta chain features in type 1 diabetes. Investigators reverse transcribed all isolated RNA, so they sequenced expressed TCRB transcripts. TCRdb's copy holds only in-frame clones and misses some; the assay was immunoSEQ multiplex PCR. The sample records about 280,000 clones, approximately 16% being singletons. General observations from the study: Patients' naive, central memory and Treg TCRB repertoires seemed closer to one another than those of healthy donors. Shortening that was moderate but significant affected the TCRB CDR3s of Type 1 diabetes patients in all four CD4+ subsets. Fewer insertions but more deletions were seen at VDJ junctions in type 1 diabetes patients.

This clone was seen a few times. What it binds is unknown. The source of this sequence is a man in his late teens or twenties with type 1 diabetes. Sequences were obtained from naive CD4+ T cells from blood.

The CDR3 DNA reads TGTGCCAGCAGTTCGACAGGGGGCGGAAACACCATATATTTT. Translated, it gives CASSSTGGGNTIYF. The chain combines TRBV28 with TRBJ1-3; 10 bases agree with TRBD1. The CDR3 length is 14 residues. Looked up from germline, CDR1 is MDHEN and CDR2 is SYDVKM. V was pared by 4 bases and J by 4 bases, with 1 base of the junction left unmatched.